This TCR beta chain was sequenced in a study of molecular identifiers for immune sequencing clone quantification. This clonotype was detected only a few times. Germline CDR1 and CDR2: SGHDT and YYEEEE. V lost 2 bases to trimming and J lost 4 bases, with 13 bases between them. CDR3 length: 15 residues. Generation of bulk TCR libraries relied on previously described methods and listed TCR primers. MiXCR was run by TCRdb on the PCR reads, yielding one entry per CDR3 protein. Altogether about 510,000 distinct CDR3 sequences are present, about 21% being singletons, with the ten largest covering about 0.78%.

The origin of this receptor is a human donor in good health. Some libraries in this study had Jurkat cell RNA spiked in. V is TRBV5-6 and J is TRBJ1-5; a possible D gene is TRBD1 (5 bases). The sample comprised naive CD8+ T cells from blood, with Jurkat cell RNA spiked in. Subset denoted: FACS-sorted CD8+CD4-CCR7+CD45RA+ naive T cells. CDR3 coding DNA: TGTGCCAGCAGCTTAGGGGACGGATTTAATCAGCCCCAGCATTTT. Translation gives CASSLGDGFNQPQHF.